These 8 T cell receptor beta chains were all obtained from the same sample, sequenced in a study of post-analysis software for immune sequencing data. Study-wide results and caveats: Five TRBV segments, including TRBV5-6, TRBV5-1 and TRBV20-1, were more frequent in patients than controls.

Included in the TCR beta cDNA libraries were unique molecular identifiers. In TCRdb, the PCR reads were re-called with MiXCR into one record per CDR3 protein. The sample contains around 700,000 distinct CDR3 sequences, roughly three fifths of which appear only once. Antigen specificity for these receptors is unknown. The specimen was blood. Receptor source: a girl aged 2 to 10 with multiple sclerosis.

This chain joins TRBV4-2 and TRBJ1-2; unclear D gene. The CDR3 is made up of 13 amino acids. Germline CDR1 is LGHNA and CDR2 is YNFKEQ. Trimming took 8 bases from V and 4 from J, leaving 14 bases between them. The DNA for the CDR3 is TGTGCCAGCTTTGACACACGGGGCTATGGCTACACCTTC. It is translated as CASFDTRGYGYTF.

The V gene is TRBV4-1, the J gene TRBJ2-1; 10 bases agree with TRBD2. Per germline, CDR1 MGHRA and CDR2 YSYEKL. This CDR3 has 17 amino acids. The trim removed 3 bases at V and 3 bases at J, leaving 8 bases unmatched. The CDR3: CASSQGGLAAVYNEQFF. In DNA, the CDR3 is TGCGCCAGCAGCCAGGGTGGACTAGCGGCAGTCTACAATGAGCAGTTCTTC.

This clonotype was seen a handful of times. The CDR3 DNA follows: TGTGCCAGCAGCTTAGCGACCGGGGTCTACTCACCCCTCCACTTT. It translates to CASSLATGVYSPLHF. The rearrangement uses TRBV7-9 and TRBJ1-6; D not certain. CDR3 size: 15 residues. V was clipped by 0 bases and J by 10 bases, with 13 bases between them. Germline CDR1 is SEHNR and CDR2 is FQNEAQ (reference sequence).

The chain is built from TRBV7-2 and TRBJ1-5; D uncertain. The CDR3 covers 13 residues. Trimming cost V 1 base and J 5 bases, with 6 bases left between them. From germline, CDR1 is SGHTA and CDR2 FQGNSA. CDR3 region: CASSLVRDQPQHF. CDR3 nucleotides: TGTGCCAGCAGCTTAGTCAGAGATCAGCCCCAGCATTTT.

This chain joins TRBV11-2 and TRBJ2-5, with D perhaps given as TRBD1 or TRBD2 (7 bases each). There are 13 residues in the CDR3. Germline assignment: CDR1 SGHAT and CDR2 FQNNGV. The V and J ends lost 0 bases and 11 bases respectively, with 13 bases between them. The CDR3 here is CASSLEAGGGQYF. The CDR3 DNA reads as TGTGCCAGCAGCTTAGAGGCAGGGGGAGGGCAGTACTTC.

The chain carries TRBV12-3 or TRBV12-4 and TRBJ2-3; TRBD1 might be the D (5 bases). CDR3 size: 17 residues. Trimming pared 0 bases from V and 3 bases from J, leaving 16 bases between. The CDR3 spells CASSLAVPGMSTDTQYF. DNA of the CDR3: TGTGCCAGCAGTTTAGCAGTCCCAGGGATGAGTACAGATACGCAGTATTTT.

The chain uses TRBV29-1 and TRBJ2-1; possibly TRBD2 for D (7 bases). Trimming shortened V by 1 base and J by 7 bases, and 11 bases separated the two germline ends. Germline CDR1 SQVTM, CDR2 ANQGSEA. The CDR3 is 13 residues long. Written as DNA, the CDR3 is TGCAGCGTTGAAGGCGGGGGCAAGAATGAGCAGTTCTTC. Translation: CSVEGGGKNEQFF.

The V gene is TRBV5-5, the J gene TRBJ2-1, with no clear D. The CDR3 is made up of 16 amino acids. Germline assignment: CDR1 SGHKS and CDR2 YYEKEE (reference sequence). V was trimmed by 4 bases and J by 4 bases, leaving 18 bases between them. CDR3 region: CASSPLAYALYNEQFF. DNA for the CDR3: TGTGCCAGCAGCCCATTGGCGTACGCCCTTTACAATGAGCAGTTCTTC.